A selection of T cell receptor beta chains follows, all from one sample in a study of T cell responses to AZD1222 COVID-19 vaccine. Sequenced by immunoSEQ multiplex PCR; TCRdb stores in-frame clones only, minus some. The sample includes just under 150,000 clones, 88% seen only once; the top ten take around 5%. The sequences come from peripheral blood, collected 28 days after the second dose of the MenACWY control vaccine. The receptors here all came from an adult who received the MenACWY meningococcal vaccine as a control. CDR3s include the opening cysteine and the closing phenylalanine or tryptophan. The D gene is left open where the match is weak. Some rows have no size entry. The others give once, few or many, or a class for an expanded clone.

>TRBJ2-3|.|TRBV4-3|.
TGCGCCAGCAGCCAAGCCGGAAGTAGCGGCACAGATACGCAGTATTTT
CASSQAGSSGTDTQYF
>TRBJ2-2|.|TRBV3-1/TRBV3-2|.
TGTGCCAGCAGCCAAGACCTTAGTGTCACCGGGGAGCTGTTTTTT
CASSQDLSVTGELFF
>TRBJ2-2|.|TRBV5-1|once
TGCGCCAGCAGCTGGGGGGTCGGGGACACCGGGGAGCTGTTTTTT
CASSWGVGDTGELFF
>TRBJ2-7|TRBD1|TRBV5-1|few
TGCGCCAGCAGCTTGGAGGGACAGGGGGCGAACGAGCAGTACTTC
CASSLEGQGANEQYF
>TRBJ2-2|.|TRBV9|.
TGTGCCAGCACGAGGGGGTCGAACACCGGGGAGCTGTTTTTT
CASTRGSNTGELFF
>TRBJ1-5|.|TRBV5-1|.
TGCGCCAGCAGCTTGGATGCGGGCGTGCAACCCCAGCATTTT
CASSLDAGVQPQHF
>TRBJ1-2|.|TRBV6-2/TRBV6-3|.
TGTGCCAGCAGTTCACGAGGGGATTCCGGCAGGGGCTACACCTTC
CASSSRGDSGRGYTF
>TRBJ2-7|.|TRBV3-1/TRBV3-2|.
TGTGCCAGCAGCCACCCCGGCGGGCGGGACTTATACTACGAGCAGTACTTC
CASSHPGGRDLYYEQYF
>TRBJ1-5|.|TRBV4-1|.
TGCGCCAGCAGCCAGCCCCAGGTACAGCCCCAGCATTTT
CASSQPQVQPQHF
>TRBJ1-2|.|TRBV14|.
TGTGCCAGCAGCTACTACGGGGTCAACTATGGCTACACCTTC
CASSYYGVNYGYTF
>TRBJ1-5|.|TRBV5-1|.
TGCGCCAGCAGCTTGCGGGGGGCGGGGAATCAGCCCCAGCATTTT
CASSLRGAGNQPQHF
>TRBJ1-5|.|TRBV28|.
TGTGCCAGCAGTGTTCAGGATGGGGGCAATCAGCCCCAGCATTTT
CASSVQDGGNQPQHF
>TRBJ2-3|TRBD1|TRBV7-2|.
TGTGCCAGCAGCTCCCGGGTAGGGACAGGCGCTGATACGCAGTATTTT
CASSSRVGTGADTQYF
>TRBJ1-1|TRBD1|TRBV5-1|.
TGCGCCAGCAGCTTTGGATTGGACAGGCTGAACACTGAAGCTTTCTTT
CASSFGLDRLNTEAFF
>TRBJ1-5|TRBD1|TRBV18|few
TGTGCCAGCTCTTCGGGGGCACCCAGGGGGAGCAATCAGCCCCAGCATTTT
CASSSGAPRGSNQPQHF
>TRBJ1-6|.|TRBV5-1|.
TGCGCCAGCAGCTTGGAAGGTCGGGATTCACCCCTCCACTTT
CASSLEGRDSPLHF
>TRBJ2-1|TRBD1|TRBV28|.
TGTGCCAGCATGCAGGGGGTTCCCTACAATGAGCAGTTCTTC
CASMQGVPYNEQFF
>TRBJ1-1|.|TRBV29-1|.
TGCAGCGTTGCCTGGGGGGTGAACACTGAAGCTTTCTTT
CSVAWGVNTEAFF
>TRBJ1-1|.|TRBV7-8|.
TGTGCCAGCAGCTTGGACACTGAAGCTTTCTTT
CASSLDTEAFF
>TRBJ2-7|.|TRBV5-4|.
TGTGCCAGCAGCCTTGGGTTGACGGGGCGAACAGGGTTCTACGAGCAGTACTTC
CASSLGLTGRTGFYEQYF
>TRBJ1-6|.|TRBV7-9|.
TGTGCCAGCAGCTTAGAGACAGTCGGTTCACCCCTCCACTTT
CASSLETVGSPLHF
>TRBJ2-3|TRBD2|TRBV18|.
TGTGCCAGCTCAGGCCGGCCGGGACTAGGGGCAGATACGCAGTATTTT
CASSGRPGLGADTQYF
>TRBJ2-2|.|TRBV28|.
TGTGCCAGCAGTTTACACAGGTTGAACACCGGGGAGCTGTTTTTT
CASSLHRLNTGELFF
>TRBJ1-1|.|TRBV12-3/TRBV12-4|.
TGTGCCAGCAGCGAGAACACTGAAGCTTTCTTT
CASSENTEAFF
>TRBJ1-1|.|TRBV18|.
TGTGCCAGCTCGAGGGTTGACACTGAAGCTTTCTTT
CASSRVDTEAFF
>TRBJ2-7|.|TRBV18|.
TGTGCCAGCTCACCGGTTAGTGACTACGAGCAGTACTTC
CASSPVSDYEQYF
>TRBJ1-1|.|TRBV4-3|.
TGCGCCAGCAGCCAAGAAATGGTAAGGTCACGAGCTTTCTTT
CASSQEMVRSRAFF
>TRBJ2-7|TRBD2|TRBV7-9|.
TGTGCCAGCAACCTAGCGGGAGGCTACGAGCAGTACTTC
CASNLAGGYEQYF
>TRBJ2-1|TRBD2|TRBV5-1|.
TGCGCCAGCAGCCCGACCCCGACTAGCGGGAGGGACAATGAGCAGTTCTTC
CASSPTPTSGRDNEQFF
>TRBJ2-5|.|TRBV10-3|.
TGTGCCATCAGTGAGGGAGGACGGGTCCAAGAGACCCAGTACTTC
CAISEGGRVQETQYF
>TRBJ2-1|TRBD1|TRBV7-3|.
TGTGCCAGCAGCGTGGGACAGGGGCGCTCCTACAATAAGCAGTTCTTC
CASSVGQGRSYNKQFF
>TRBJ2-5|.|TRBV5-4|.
TGTGCCAGCAGCTTGCAAGGAGCGGCCCCATGGACCCAGTACTTC
CASSLQGAAPWTQYF
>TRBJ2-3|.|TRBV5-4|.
TGTGCCAGCAGCTTGGGACTGGATACGCAGTATTTT
CASSLGLDTQYF
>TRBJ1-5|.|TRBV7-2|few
TGTGCCAGCAGCTGGTATAGCAATCAGCCCCAGCATTTT
CASSWYSNQPQHF
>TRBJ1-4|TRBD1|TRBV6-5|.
TGTGCCAGCAGCCCAGACAGGGCAGACGAAAAACTGTTTTTT
CASSPDRADEKLFF
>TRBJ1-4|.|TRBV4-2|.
TGTGCCAGCAGCCAAGGTCAGGGAGGGGCAACTAATGAAAAACTGTTTTTT
CASSQGQGGATNEKLFF
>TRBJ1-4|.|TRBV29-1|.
TGCAGCGTCTCGCGATCAACTAATGAAAAACTGTTTTTT
CSVSRSTNEKLFF
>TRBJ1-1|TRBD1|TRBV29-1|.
TGCAGCGTTGAGACAGGGAGGTTGGGGTACACTGAAGCTTTCTTT
CSVETGRLGYTEAFF
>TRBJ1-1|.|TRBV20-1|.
TGCAGTGCCCCTGGGCACAGTGAAGCTTTCTTT
CSAPGHSEAFF
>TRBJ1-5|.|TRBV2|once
TGTGCCAGCAGCAGGGAGGAGGATCAGCCCCAGCATTTT
CASSREEDQPQHF
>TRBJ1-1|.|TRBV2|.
TGTGCCAGCAGTGTGGAGGGGATTGGCACTGAAGCTTTCTTT
CASSVEGIGTEAFF
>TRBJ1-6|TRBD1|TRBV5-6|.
TGTGCCAGCAGCTTGGAGGGACAGGGGATTTCACCCCTCCACTTT
CASSLEGQGISPLHF
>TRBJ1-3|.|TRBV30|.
TGTGCCTGGGCACCGATCTCTGGAAACACCATATATTTT
CAWAPISGNTIYF
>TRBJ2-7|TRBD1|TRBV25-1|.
TGTGCCAGCAGTGACCCGGGACAGGGATTCCACGAGCAGTACTTC
CASSDPGQGFHEQYF
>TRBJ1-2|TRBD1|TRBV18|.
TGTGCCAGCTCTCGGGACAGGGGGCATGCCTATGGCTACACCTTC
CASSRDRGHAYGYTF
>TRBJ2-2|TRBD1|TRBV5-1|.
TGCGCCAGCAGCTTTACAGGGGACGCCGGGGAGCTGTTTTTT
CASSFTGDAGELFF
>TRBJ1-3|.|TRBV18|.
TGTGCCAGCTCACCGAGCGTCGGGGCAGCTGGAAACACCATATATTTT
CASSPSVGAAGNTIYF
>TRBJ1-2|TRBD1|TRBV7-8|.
TGTGCCAGCAGCCGAGGACAGGGGGCGGGCTATGGCTACACCTTC
CASSRGQGAGYGYTF
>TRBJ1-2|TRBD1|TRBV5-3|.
TGTGCCAGAAGCTTGTGGACAGGTAGGCGCTACACCTTC
CARSLWTGRRYTF